These 8 T cell receptor beta chains were all obtained from the same sample, sequenced in a study of blood T cell repertoires in COVID-19. TCRdb's copy holds only in-frame clones and misses some; the assay was immunoSEQ multiplex PCR. The repertoire holds some 120,000 clones, roughly 76% seen once, with about 10% in the top ten. The sample was peripheral blood. These receptors were taken from a human donor in a cohort sampled during active COVID-19.

On this clone itself: The junction departs from the called germline gene at one end, perhaps through a read error. CDR3 bases: TGCAGCGTGGAAGGGACAGACTATGGCTACACCTTC. It codes for CSVEGTDYGYTF. This sequence joins TRBV29-1 and TRBJ1-2; the match to TRBD1 covers 7 bases. The CDR3 sequence is 12 residues long. Germline values: CDR1 SQVTM, CDR2 ANQGSEA. The full variable domain, in which reference TRBV29-1 and TRBJ1-2 provide the parts outside the CDR3, is SAVISQKPSRDICQRGTSLTIQCQVDSQVTMMFWYRQQPGQSLTLIATANQGSEATYESGFVIDKFPISRPNLTFSTLTVSNMSPEDSSIYLCSVEGTDYGYTFGSGTRLTVV.

A single count supports this clone. The chain couples TRBV4-3 to TRBJ2-2; the match to TRBD1 covers 9 bases. Trimming cost V 1 base and J 3 bases; bases outside gene matches: 9. Germline V gene lookup returns CDR1 LGHNA and CDR2 YSLEER. CDR3 length: 18 amino acids. The CDR3 loop is CASSQGLPTGGYTGELFF. CDR3 coding DNA: TGCGCCAGCAGCCAAGGACTGCCAACAGGGGGCTACACCGGGGAGCTGTTTTTT.

This rearrangement joins TRBV18 to TRBJ2-7, with D unclear. The V gene lost 3 bases and the J gene lost 3 bases, with 6 bases spanning the gap. There are 12 residues in the CDR3. CDR1 and CDR2 from the germline V gene are KGHSH and LQKENI. DNA of the CDR3: TGTGCCAGCTCACCCGACAACTACGAGCAGTACTTC. Residues: CASSPDNYEQYF.

V usage is TRBV2 and J usage is TRBJ1-2, with 8 nucleotides matching TRBD1. J gave up 8 bases and V 5 bases, and 4 bases lay outside the gene matches. The V gene's germline CDR1 is SNHLY and CDR2 FYNNEI. The CDR3 is 12 residues long. The CDR3 sequence: CASSRQGTGYTF. DNA for the CDR3: TGTGCCAGCAGTCGACAGGGGACCGGCTACACCTTC.

As DNA, the CDR3 is TGCGCCAGCAGCAAGGACAGGGTAGACGGCTACACCTTC. This codes for CASSKDRVDGYTF. V and J are TRBV4-3 and TRBJ1-2, with TRBD1 matching 8 bases. The CDR3 loop spans 13 amino acids. Germline V gene sequence: CDR1 LGHNA, CDR2 YSLEER. J was trimmed by 8 bases and V by 5 bases; bases with no gene match: 7.

The rearrangement links TRBV7-8 to TRBJ2-3, with D perhaps assigned TRBD1 or TRBD2 (6 bases each). CDR1 and CDR2 (germline): SGHVS, FQNEAQ. The CDR3 spans 15 residues. V lost 5 bases and J lost 0, with 12 bases in between. In DNA, the CDR3 is TGTGCCAGCAGCCGCGGGACAATTAGCACAGATACGCAGTATTTT. Its protein product is CASSRGTISTDTQYF. Complete variable domain (other parts from reference TRBV7-8 and TRBJ2-3): GAGVSQSPRYKVAKRGQDVALRCDPISGHVSLFWYQQALGQGPEFLTYFQNEAQLDKSGLPSDRFFAERPEGSVSTLKIQRTQQEDSAVYLCASSRGTISTDTQYFGPGTRLTVL.

In its sample, this clone was seen once. The chain combines TRBV30 with TRBJ2-7, with D unresolved. This CDR3 comprises 14 residues. Germline V gene lookup returns CDR1 GTSNPN and CDR2 SVGIG (reference sequence). Trimming took 1 base from V and 2 from J, leaving 12 bases between them. DNA of the CDR3: TGTGCCTGGAGTGGTCAGGAAGCTGCCTACGAGCAGTACTTC. Encoded protein: CAWSGQEAAYEQYF.

The chain is built from TRBV6-4 and TRBJ2-3; D remains unclear. V lost 4 bases and J 2 bases, leaving 10 bases between the germline ends. Germline lookup yields CDR1 MRHNA and CDR2 SNTAGT. The CDR3 spans 14 residues. This CDR3 is CASSVSSHTDTQYF. In DNA form, the CDR3 reads TGTGCCAGCAGTGTTAGCAGCCACACAGATACGCAGTATTTT.